The 30 T cell receptor beta chains reported below all come from one sample, sequenced in a study of graft-versus-host responses after intestinal transplantation. These receptors' antigens are unknown. Using immunoSEQ multiplex PCR, the repertoire was profiled, and TCRdb retains in-frame clones only, with some absent. The sample holds about 97,000 clones, roughly 91% seen once. This specimen consisted of unstimulated CD4+ T cells sorted from spleen or lymph node cells, obtained before transplant. The receptors were gathered from a human donor who was the organ donor for an intestinal transplant.

The chain employs TRBV4-2 and TRBJ2-5, with 9 bases aligning to TRBD1. Germline V CDR1 and CDR2: LGHNA, YNFKEQ. J lost 0 bases, V lost 1 base, and 15 bases had no gene match. The CDR3 runs to 20 residues. CDR3 DNA sequence: TGTGCCAGCAGCCAAGGTAAAGGACAGGGGCCCGCCTGGTACCAAGAGACCCAGTACTTC. It encodes CASSQGKGQGPAWYQETQYF.

The V call is TRBV19, the J call TRBJ2-2; 8 bases are shared with TRBD1. Germline CDR1 reads LNHDA; CDR2 reads SQIVND (reference sequence). Trimming cost V 0 bases and J 2 bases; bases outside gene matches: 8. The CDR3 loop spans 18 amino acids. The CDR3 DNA is TGTGCCAGTAGTATAGATCTCGGACAGGGCCTAAACACCGGGGAGCTGTTTTTT. Encoded protein: CASSIDLGQGLNTGELFF.

The rearrangement uses TRBV9 and TRBJ1-1; TRBD1 might be the D (5 bases). V was trimmed by 3 bases and J by 3 bases, leaving 24 bases between them. This CDR3 has 18 residues. The germline V gene has CDR1 SGDLS and CDR2 YYNGEE. The CDR3 DNA reads TGTGCCAGCAGCGCAGCTGCCGGGGGGTCCCCTCTGGACACTGAAGCTTTCTTT. It specifies CASSAAAGGSPLDTEAFF. Looking up the rest from reference TRBV9 and TRBJ1-1 gives the full variable domain: DSGVTQTPKHLITATGQRVTLRCSPRSGDLSVYWYQQSLDQGLQFLIQYYNGEERAKGNILERFSAQQFPDLHSELNLSSLELGDSALYFCASSAAAGGSPLDTEAFFGQGTRLTVV.

This chain uses TRBV7-9 with TRBJ2-7, with D possibly TRBD2 on 5 matching bases. Germline CDR1 is SEHNR and CDR2 is FQNEAQ (reference sequence). The V and J ends lost 5 bases and 1 base respectively, with 12 bases between them. The CDR3 consists of 14 residues. The CDR3 coding sequence is TGTGCCAGCAGCCCGACGGGGAGTTCCTACGAGCAGTACTTC. Translated, it gives CASSPTGSSYEQYF.

The chain couples TRBV7-3 to TRBJ1-6, with unresolved D. CDR1 is SGHTA and CDR2 is FQGTGA in the germline V gene. The CDR3 is 13 residues long. V shed 4 bases and J shed 4 bases, with 5 bases lying between them. The CDR3 loop reads CASSSSYNSPLHF. The CDR3 DNA is TGTGCCAGCAGCTCGAGTTATAATTCACCCCTCCACTTT.

J is TRBJ2-7 and V is TRBV10-3; the match to TRBD1 covers 7 bases. The junction had 0 bases not matched to a gene; V was cut back by 1 base and J by 6 bases. This CDR3 region has 12 residues. Germline V gene lookup returns CDR1 ENHRY and CDR2 SYGVKD. The CDR3 bases are TGTGCCATCAGTGAGTGGACAGGCGAGCAGTACTTC. Its protein product is CAISEWTGEQYF.

The rearrangement uses TRBV29-1 and TRBJ2-7, with 7 bases fitting TRBD1. The germline V gene encodes CDR1 SQVTM and CDR2 ANQGSEA. CDR3 size: 16 residues. V lost 4 bases and J lost 3; bases outside the gene matches: 15. DNA of the CDR3: TGCAGCGTTGCTACCCCACAGGGGCGTGGGAGCTACGAGCAGTACTTC. Protein: CSVATPQGRGSYEQYF.

The gene calls are TRBV19 and TRBJ2-5, with TRBD2 identical over 12 bases. The V and J ends lost 3 bases and 5 bases, in that order; junction bases with no gene match: 7. CDR3 length: 16 amino acids. The V gene's germline CDR1 is LNHDA and CDR2 SQIVND (reference sequence). CDR3 in DNA: TGTGCCAGTAGTATCGCTAGCGGGGGGGCGTGGGAGACCCAGTACTTC. Protein product: CASSIASGGAWETQYF.

This clone was counted between two and nine times. The V gene is TRBV28, the J gene TRBJ2-7, with 9 bases fitting TRBD1. The germline gives CDR1 MDHEN, CDR2 SYDVKM. The CDR3 extends over 14 amino acids. V dropped 8 bases and J dropped 6; count of bases not matched to a gene: 11. The CDR3 DNA reads as TGTGCCAGCGGGACACGGGACAGGGTAACCGAGCAGTACTTC. As protein: CASGTRDRVTEQYF.

The chain employs TRBV5-1 and TRBJ1-6; a possible D gene is TRBD1 (5 bases). Trimming shortened V by 0 bases and J by 8 bases, and 15 bases separated the two germline ends. This CDR3 contains 16 residues. Germline CDR1 is SGHRS and CDR2 is YFSETQ. Written as DNA, the CDR3 is TGCGCCAGCAGCTTGGGGCCGGACACGACCTATTCACCCCTCCACTTT. It is translated as CASSLGPDTTYSPLHF.

The V gene is TRBV4-3, the J gene TRBJ2-7; D gene unclear. Germline lookup yields CDR1 LGHNA and CDR2 YSLEER. The CDR3 is 14 residues long. V gave up 0 bases and J gave up 3 bases, with 9 bases separating them. The DNA of the CDR3 is TGCGCCAGCAGCCAAGATGCTGAGAGCTACGAGCAGTACTTC. Protein product: CASSQDAESYEQYF.

The chain carries TRBV6-5 and TRBJ1-5, with D unresolved. Between the trimmed V and J ends, which lost 6 bases and 9 bases, there was a span of 15 bases. There are 13 residues in the CDR3. CDR1 and CDR2 from the germline V gene are MNHEY and SVGAGI. Here the CDR3 reads CASSPRPGRPQHF. The CDR3 coding sequence is TGTGCCAGCAGCCCCCGACCCGGGAGGCCCCAGCATTTT.

The rearrangement links TRBV7-2 to TRBJ2-3, with D possibly TRBD2 on 7 matching bases. The CDR3 has 14 amino acids. Germline CDR1 reads SGHTA; CDR2 reads FQGNSA. V gave up 0 bases and J gave up 5 bases, with 9 bases separating them. The CDR3 loop reads CASSLAGGLDTQYF. The CDR3 nucleotides are TGTGCCAGCAGCTTAGCGGGGGGGCTAGATACGCAGTATTTT.

In DNA form, the CDR3 reads TGTGCCAGCTCACCACTCCACAAACTGACAGGTGTGAACACTGAAGCTTTCTTT. Its protein product is CASSPLHKLTGVNTEAFF. The chain links TRBV18 to TRBJ1-1; a possible D gene is TRBD1 (6 bases). The germline CDR1 and CDR2 sequences are KGHSH and LQKENI. V was trimmed by 1 base and J by 0 bases, leaving 18 bases between them. The CDR3 spans 18 residues.

This clone occurred a few times. The V gene is TRBV19, the J gene TRBJ2-7, with D possibly being TRBD1 (5 bases). Germline V gives CDR1 LNHDA, CDR2 SQIVND (reference sequence). The CDR3 contains 14 residues. V was shortened by 5 bases and J by 2 bases, with 13 bases between the two germline ends. The DNA for the CDR3 is TGTGCCAGTAGTCCCCGGACAACCCCCTACGAGCAGTACTTC. This gives the protein CASSPRTTPYEQYF.

The J gene is TRBJ1-1, the V gene TRBV19; D unresolved. CDR1 LNHDA and CDR2 SQIVND come from the germline V gene (reference sequence). This CDR3 has 13 residues. V shed 1 base and J shed 8 bases, with 11 bases lying between them. In DNA form, the CDR3 reads TGTGCCAGTAGTATAGGATTGTCGGGGGAAGCTTTCTTT. This gives the protein CASSIGLSGEAFF.

V is TRBV7-9 and J is TRBJ2-7; 10 bases align to TRBD1. Unmatched junction bases numbered 7, after V lost 6 bases and J lost 5 bases. Looked up from germline, CDR1 is SEHNR and CDR2 is FQNEAQ (reference sequence). The CDR3 consists of 14 residues. DNA for the CDR3: TGTGCCAGCAGGCGGGACAGGGGTTCCCACGAGCAGTACTTC. Amino acid sequence: CASRRDRGSHEQYF.

The chain has TRBV7-8 and TRBJ1-1, with 8 bases aligning to TRBD1. Trimming removed 7 bases from V and 1 base from J; junction bases left unmatched: 5. The germline CDR1 and CDR2 sequences are SGHVS and FQNEAQ. The CDR3 length is 14 residues. This CDR3 is CASTYDRGNTEAFF. In DNA, the CDR3 is TGTGCCAGCACCTACGACAGGGGGAACACTGAAGCTTTCTTT.

The chain joins TRBV25-1 to TRBJ1-2; no reliable D call. The V and J ends lost 8 bases and 2 bases respectively, with 6 bases between them. There are 11 residues in the CDR3. Germline V gene data show CDR1 as MGHDK and CDR2 as SYGVNS. CDR3 in amino acids: CASEANYGYTF. The CDR3, as DNA: TGTGCCAGCGAAGCCAACTATGGCTACACCTTC.

The genes are TRBV9 and TRBJ1-5, with TRBD1 matching over 10 bases. V was pared by 7 bases and J by 4 bases, with 8 bases of the junction left unmatched. CDR3 length: 15 amino acids. Germline assignment: CDR1 SGDLS and CDR2 YYNGEE. Here the CDR3 DNA reads TGTGCCAGCGGAGGGACAGGGGCCGGGAATCAGCCCCAGCATTTT. It encodes CASGGTGAGNQPQHF.

The V gene is TRBV5-5, the J gene TRBJ1-5; 11 bases align to TRBD1. This CDR3 spans 14 amino acids. Germline assignment: CDR1 SGHKS and CDR2 YYEKEE (reference sequence). V trimming: 4 bases; J trimming: 6 bases; junction bases outside the gene matches: 3. The CDR3 reads CASSVGQGGQPQHF. The CDR3 nucleotides are TGTGCCAGCAGCGTGGGACAGGGGGGTCAGCCCCAGCATTTT. The full variable domain, with the rest looked up from reference TRBV5-5 and TRBJ1-5, is DAGVTQSPTHLIKTRGQQVTLRCSPISGHKSVSWYQQVLGQGPQFIFQYYEKEERGRGNFPDRFSARQFPNYSSELNVNALLLGDSALYLCASSVGQGGQPQHFGDGTRLSIL.

This rearrangement joins TRBV29-1 to TRBJ2-3; 7 positions agree with TRBD1. The CDR3 spans 15 residues. The trim removed 1 base at V and 2 bases at J, leaving 6 bases unmatched. The germline V gene has CDR1 SQVTM and CDR2 ANQGSEA. DNA for the CDR3: TGCAGCGTTGAAGGTCGTCAGGGGGACACAGATACGCAGTATTTT. Encoded protein: CSVEGRQGDTDTQYF.

Here the CDR3 DNA reads TGTGCCAGCAGCACCTCAGGGGGCGCGTGGGCCGGGGAGCTGTTTTTT. Translation gives CASSTSGGAWAGELFF. This chain joins TRBV2 and TRBJ2-2; 8 bases are shared with TRBD1. Germline CDR1 SNHLY, CDR2 FYNNEI. This CDR3 has 16 residues. Trimming at V came to 6 bases and at J to 6 bases, leaving 12 bases not matched to a gene.

The chain couples TRBV18 to TRBJ2-1; 7 bases map to TRBD1. CDR3 length: 13 residues. V lost 3 bases and J lost 4; bases outside the gene matches: 0. Looked up from germline, CDR1 is KGHSH and CDR2 is LQKENI. The CDR3, as DNA: TGTGCCAGCTCACCGGGACAGTACAATGAGCAGTTCTTC. Protein sequence: CASSPGQYNEQFF.

V gene TRBV4-1 combines with J gene TRBJ2-7; 11 bases agree with TRBD2. This CDR3 comprises 18 residues. From germline, CDR1 is MGHRA and CDR2 YSYEKL. Germline trimming cut 4 bases from V and 4 bases from J; bases unmatched to any gene: 15. The CDR3, as DNA: TGCGCCAGCAGCCGCTTACCCGGGACTAGCGGAAACATTTACGAGCAGTACTTC. Amino acid sequence: CASSRLPGTSGNIYEQYF.

This chain connects TRBV2 to TRBJ1-1; a possible D gene is TRBD1 (5 bases). The V end was cut by 9 bases, the J end by 4 bases, with 9 bases between. The CDR3 spans 11 residues. Germline lookup yields CDR1 SNHLY and CDR2 FYNNEI. The CDR3 reads CARSGGTEAFF. The CDR3 bases are TGTGCCAGAAGCGGGGGCACTGAAGCTTTCTTT.

The chain joins TRBV9 to TRBJ2-7; 12 nucleotides align to TRBD2. With V trimmed by 1 base and J by 5 bases, 1 base remained unmatched. CDR3 size: 14 residues. Germline V CDR1 and CDR2: SGDLS, YYNGEE. CDR3 DNA: TGTGCCAGCAGCGTACTAGCGGGGGGGAACGAGCAGTACTTC. Translation: CASSVLAGGNEQYF. The full variable domain, in which reference TRBV9 and TRBJ2-7 provide the parts outside the CDR3, is DSGVTQTPKHLITATGQRVTLRCSPRSGDLSVYWYQQSLDQGLQFLIQYYNGEERAKGNILERFSAQQFPDLHSELNLSSLELGDSALYFCASSVLAGGNEQYFGPGTRLTVT.

The chain carries TRBV29-1 and TRBJ2-7; 8 nucleotides agree with TRBD2. From germline, CDR1 is SQVTM and CDR2 ANQGSEA. V lost 6 bases to trimming and J lost 2 bases; unmatched junction nucleotides: 0. The CDR3 has 11 residues. The CDR3 region is CSVAGAYEQYF. In DNA form, the CDR3 reads TGCAGCGTAGCGGGGGCCTACGAGCAGTACTTC.

The J gene is TRBJ1-3, the V gene TRBV27; 11 bases match TRBD1. Germline CDR1 and CDR2: MNHEY and SMNVEV (reference sequence). Trimming took 6 bases from V and 5 from J; bases not matched to a gene: 3. The CDR3 contains 14 residues. Here the CDR3 DNA reads TGTGCCAGCAGGTCGGACAGGGGGCGAAACACCATATATTTT. It codes for CASRSDRGRNTIYF.

This clone was observed once. This CDR3 is CASSFLGSSYEQYF. Here the CDR3 DNA reads TGTGCCAGCAGCTTCCTTGGCAGCTCCTACGAGCAGTACTTC. The chain is built from TRBV13 and TRBJ2-7; no clear D gene. V lost 3 bases to trimming and J lost 0 bases, with 9 bases between them. Germline loops: CDR1 PRHDT, CDR2 FYEKMQ (reference sequence). This CDR3 comprises 14 residues.